A selection of T cell receptor beta chains follows, all from one sample in a study of T cells after yellow fever vaccination. MiXCR was run by TCRdb on the 5' RACE reads, yielding one entry per CDR3 protein. The data contain about 510,000 distinct CDR3 sequences, 20% to 25% of them singletons. The sequenced sample was PBMCs, obtained roughly 20 days after the first yellow fever vaccination. These receptors were taken from a man aged 18 to 35 who received the YFV17D yellow fever vaccine. The CDR3 runs from the conserved cysteine through the conserved F or W.

>TRBJ1-2|TRBV5-4
CASRSGTGRDYGYTF
>TRBJ2-2|TRBV5-1
CASSLMLGTNTGELFF
>TRBJ1-5|TRBV7-3
CASSSLAGQPQHF
>TRBJ1-1|TRBV5-1
CASSTVTGEGSTEAFF
>TRBJ2-7|TRBV7-8
CASSFKTGGATYEQYF
>TRBJ2-1|TRBV7-2
CASSFGGTYNEQFF
>TRBJ1-1|TRBV7-2
CASSLATGVTEAFF
>TRBJ2-7|TRBV15
CATAYGAGDSYEQYF
>TRBJ2-2|TRBV5-1
CASSDRTGGTGELFF
>TRBJ2-7|TRBV6-2/TRBV6-3
CASSSTHWAGQGFSYEQYF
>TRBJ1-6|TRBV14
CASSPRTDSPLHF
>TRBJ2-5|TRBV20-1
CSARDLGSGGLETQYF
>TRBJ2-7|TRBV7-3
CASSLKVVTSIHEQYF
>TRBJ2-7|TRBV27
CASSFSGGTPYEQYF
>TRBJ1-3|TRBV4-1
CASSQPDRVNTIYF
>TRBJ2-7|TRBV5-4
CASSLKGTVYYEQYF
>TRBJ1-2|TRBV20-1
CSASETGSDGYTF
>TRBJ2-3|TRBV27
CASQRRGIDTQYF
>TRBJ1-2|TRBV29-1
CSVAGTGDYGYTF
>TRBJ1-1|TRBV18
CASSPTGTEAFF
>TRBJ1-4|TRBV12-3/TRBV12-4
CASSLFNEKLFF
>TRBJ1-6|TRBV12-3/TRBV12-4
CASSFSGNSPLHF
>TRBJ2-5|TRBV20-1
CSARDTSSRETQYF
>TRBJ1-6|TRBV20-1
CSARRQGVNYNSPLHF
>TRBJ2-3|TRBV29-1
CSVRGRVTDTQYF
>TRBJ2-1|TRBV7-9
CASSFITSGGHEQFF
>TRBJ2-1|TRBV3-1
CASTRTTIFDEQFF
>TRBJ2-7|TRBV29-1
CSARSGGGYEQYF
>TRBJ2-1|TRBV3-1
CASSRRTSGFGEQFF
>TRBJ1-5|TRBV5-1
CASSPTGGYQPQHF
>TRBJ1-4|TRBV6-1
CASSVTGTGNEKLFF
>TRBJ2-5|TRBV7-9
CASIRLAGETQYF
>TRBJ2-3|TRBV6-5
CASSYPPGTQYF
>TRBJ2-1|TRBV29-1
CSVDPSGHQDNEQFF
>TRBJ2-3|TRBV20-1
CSARDHWGVDKRTDTQYF
>TRBJ2-7|TRBV7-2
CASSLDGTRSYEQYF
>TRBJ2-1|TRBV20-1
CSAPGRWNYNEQFF
>TRBJ2-7|TRBV4-3
CASSQVRGPPFYEQYF
>TRBJ2-1|TRBV20-1
CSAEAGTYNEQFF
>TRBJ1-2|TRBV7-9
CASSLALRQGNYGYTF
>TRBJ2-1|TRBV6-1
CASSFQPPGNQQFF
>TRBJ2-1|TRBV9
CASSVDLAGVGEQFF
>TRBJ1-1|TRBV27
CASSNLGARGTEAFF
>TRBJ1-1|TRBV11-2
CASSLQSTEAFF
>TRBJ2-7|TRBV5-5
CASSLGAGFSYEQYF
>TRBJ2-7|TRBV15
CATSRAGTGGYEQYF
>TRBJ2-1|TRBV12-3/TRBV12-4
CASSTPGGGDEQFF
>TRBJ1-1|TRBV5-6
CASSLFEMNTEAFF
>TRBJ1-4|TRBV7-6
CASSATDRRNEKLFF